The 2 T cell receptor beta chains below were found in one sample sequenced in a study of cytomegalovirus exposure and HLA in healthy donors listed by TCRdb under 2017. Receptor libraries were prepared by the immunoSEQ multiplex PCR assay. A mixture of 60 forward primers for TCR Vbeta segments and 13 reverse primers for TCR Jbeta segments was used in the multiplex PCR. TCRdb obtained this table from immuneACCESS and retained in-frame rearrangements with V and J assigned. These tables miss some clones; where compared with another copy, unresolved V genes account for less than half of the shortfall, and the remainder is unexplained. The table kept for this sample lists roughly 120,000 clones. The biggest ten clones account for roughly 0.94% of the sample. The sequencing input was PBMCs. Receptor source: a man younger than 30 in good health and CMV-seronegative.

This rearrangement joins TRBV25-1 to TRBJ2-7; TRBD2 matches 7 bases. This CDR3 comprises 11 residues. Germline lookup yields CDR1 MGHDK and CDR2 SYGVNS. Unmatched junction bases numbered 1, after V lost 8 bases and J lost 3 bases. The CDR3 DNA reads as TGTGCCAGCTCGGGGGGCTACGAGCAGTACTTC. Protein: CASSGGYEQYF.

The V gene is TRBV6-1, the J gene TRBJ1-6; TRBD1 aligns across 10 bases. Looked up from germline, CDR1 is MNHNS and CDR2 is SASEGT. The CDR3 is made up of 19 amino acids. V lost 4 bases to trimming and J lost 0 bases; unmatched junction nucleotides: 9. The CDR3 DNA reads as TGTGCCAGCAGTGTGACAGGGGGCTTCCCTAGCTCCTATAATTCACCCCTCCACTTT. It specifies CASSVTGGFPSSYNSPLHF.